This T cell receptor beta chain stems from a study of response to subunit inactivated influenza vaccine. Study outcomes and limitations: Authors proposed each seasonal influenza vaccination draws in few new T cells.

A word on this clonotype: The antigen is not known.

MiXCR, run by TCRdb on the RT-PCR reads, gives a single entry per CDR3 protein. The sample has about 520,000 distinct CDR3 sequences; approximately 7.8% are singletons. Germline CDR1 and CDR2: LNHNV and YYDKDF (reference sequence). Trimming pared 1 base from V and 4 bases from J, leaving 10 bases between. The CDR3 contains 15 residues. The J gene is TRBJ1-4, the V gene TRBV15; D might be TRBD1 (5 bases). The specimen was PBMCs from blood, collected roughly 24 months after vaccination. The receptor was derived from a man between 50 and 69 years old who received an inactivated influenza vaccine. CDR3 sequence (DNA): TGTGCCACCAGCAGAGCTCAGGGAAGTAATGAAAAACTGTTTTTT. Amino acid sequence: CATSRAQGSNEKLFF.